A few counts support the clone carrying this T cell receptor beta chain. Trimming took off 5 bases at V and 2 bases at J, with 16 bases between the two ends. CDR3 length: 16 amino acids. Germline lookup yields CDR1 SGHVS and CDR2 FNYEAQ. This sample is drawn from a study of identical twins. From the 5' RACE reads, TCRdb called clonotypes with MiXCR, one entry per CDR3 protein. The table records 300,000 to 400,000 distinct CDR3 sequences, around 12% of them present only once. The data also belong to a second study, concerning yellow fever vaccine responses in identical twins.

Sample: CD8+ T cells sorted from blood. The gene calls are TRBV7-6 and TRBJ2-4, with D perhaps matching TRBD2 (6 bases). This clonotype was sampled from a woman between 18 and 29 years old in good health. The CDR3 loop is CASSDFRRGSKNIQYF. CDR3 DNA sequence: TGTGCCAGCAGCGATTTCCGCCGGGGGTCCAAAAACATTCAGTACTTC.